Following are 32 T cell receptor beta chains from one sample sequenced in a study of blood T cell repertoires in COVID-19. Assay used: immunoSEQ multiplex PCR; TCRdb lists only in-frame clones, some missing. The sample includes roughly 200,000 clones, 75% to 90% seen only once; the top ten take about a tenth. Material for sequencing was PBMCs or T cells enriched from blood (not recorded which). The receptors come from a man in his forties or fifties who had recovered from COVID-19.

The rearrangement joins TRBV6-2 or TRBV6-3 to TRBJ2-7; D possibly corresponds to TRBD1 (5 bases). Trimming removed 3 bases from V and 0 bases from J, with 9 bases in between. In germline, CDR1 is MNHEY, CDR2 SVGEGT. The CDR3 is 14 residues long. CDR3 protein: CASSYPTASYEQYF. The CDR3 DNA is TGTGCCAGCAGTTATCCGACAGCCTCCTACGAGCAGTACTTC.

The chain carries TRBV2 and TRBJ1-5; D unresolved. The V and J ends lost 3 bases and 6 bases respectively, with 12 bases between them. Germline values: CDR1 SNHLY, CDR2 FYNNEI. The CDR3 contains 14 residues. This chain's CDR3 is CASSDTTVSQPQHF. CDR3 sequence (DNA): TGTGCCAGCAGTGATACAACAGTAAGTCAGCCCCAGCATTTT. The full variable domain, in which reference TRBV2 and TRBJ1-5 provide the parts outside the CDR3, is EPEVTQTPSHQVTQMGQEVILRCVPISNHLYFYWYRQILGQKVEFLVSFYNNEISEKSEIFDDQFSVERPDGSNFTLKIRSTKLEDSAMYFCASSDTTVSQPQHFGDGTRLSIL.

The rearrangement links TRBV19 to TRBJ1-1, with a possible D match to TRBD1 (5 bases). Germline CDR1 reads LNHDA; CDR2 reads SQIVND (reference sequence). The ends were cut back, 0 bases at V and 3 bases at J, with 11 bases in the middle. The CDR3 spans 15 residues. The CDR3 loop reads CASSIDGAGYTEAFF. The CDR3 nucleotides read TGTGCCAGTAGTATAGATGGGGCAGGCTACACTGAAGCTTTCTTT. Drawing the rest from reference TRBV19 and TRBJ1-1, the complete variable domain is DGGITQSPKYLFRKEGQNVTLSCEQNLNHDAMYWYRQDPGQGLRLIYYSQIVNDFQKGDIAEGYSVSREKKESFPLTVTSAQKNPTAFYLCASSIDGAGYTEAFFGQGTRLTVV.

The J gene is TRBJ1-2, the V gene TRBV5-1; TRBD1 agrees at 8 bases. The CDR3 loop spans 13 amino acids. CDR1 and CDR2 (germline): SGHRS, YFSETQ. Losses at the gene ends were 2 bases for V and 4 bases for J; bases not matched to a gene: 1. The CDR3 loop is CASSFGQGYGYTF. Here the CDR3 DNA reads TGCGCCAGCAGCTTTGGACAGGGCTATGGCTACACCTTC.

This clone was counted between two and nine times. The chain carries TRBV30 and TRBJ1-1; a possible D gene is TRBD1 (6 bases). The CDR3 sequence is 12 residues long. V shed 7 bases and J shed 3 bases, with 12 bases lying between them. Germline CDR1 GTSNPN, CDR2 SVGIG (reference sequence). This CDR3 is CASSRGYTEAFF. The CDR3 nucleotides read TGTGCCTCCTCAAGGGGGTACACTGAAGCTTTCTTT.

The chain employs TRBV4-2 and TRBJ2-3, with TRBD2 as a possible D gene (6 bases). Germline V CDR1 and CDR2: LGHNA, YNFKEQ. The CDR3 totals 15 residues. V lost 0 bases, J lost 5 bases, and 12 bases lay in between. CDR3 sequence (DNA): TGTGCCAGCAGCCAAGAGATGGCGGGGAGAGATACGCAGTATTTT. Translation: CASSQEMAGRDTQYF.

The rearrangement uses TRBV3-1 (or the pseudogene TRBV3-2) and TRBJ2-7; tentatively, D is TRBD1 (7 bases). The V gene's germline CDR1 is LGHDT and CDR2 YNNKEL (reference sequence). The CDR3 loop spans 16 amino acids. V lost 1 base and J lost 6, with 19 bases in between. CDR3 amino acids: CASSQGRRGQNREQYF. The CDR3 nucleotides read TGTGCCAGCAGCCAAGGGCGGAGGGGGCAAAATCGCGAGCAGTACTTC.

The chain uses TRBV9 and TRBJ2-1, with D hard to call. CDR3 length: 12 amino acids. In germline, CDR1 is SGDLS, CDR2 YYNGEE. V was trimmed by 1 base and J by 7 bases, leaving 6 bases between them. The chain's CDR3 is CASSVHGNEQFF. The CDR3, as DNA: TGTGCCAGCAGCGTACACGGGAATGAGCAGTTCTTC.

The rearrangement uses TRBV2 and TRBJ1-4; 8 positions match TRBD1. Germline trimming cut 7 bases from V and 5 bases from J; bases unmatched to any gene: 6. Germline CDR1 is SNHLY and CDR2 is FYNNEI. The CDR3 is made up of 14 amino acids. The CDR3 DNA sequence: TGTGCCAGCAAAGGGGACAGGATGAATGAAAAACTGTTTTTT. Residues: CASKGDRMNEKLFF.

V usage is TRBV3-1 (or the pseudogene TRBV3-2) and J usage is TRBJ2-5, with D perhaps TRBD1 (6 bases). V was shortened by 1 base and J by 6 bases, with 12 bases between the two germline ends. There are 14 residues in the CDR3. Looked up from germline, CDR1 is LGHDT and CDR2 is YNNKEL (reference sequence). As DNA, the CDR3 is TGTGCCAGCAGCCAAGGTCCAGGGGCGAAGACCCAGTACTTC. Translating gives CASSQGPGAKTQYF.

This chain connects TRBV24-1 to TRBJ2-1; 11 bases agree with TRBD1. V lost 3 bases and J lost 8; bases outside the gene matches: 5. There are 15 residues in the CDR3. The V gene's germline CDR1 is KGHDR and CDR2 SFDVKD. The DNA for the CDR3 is TGTGCCACCAGTGATCGGACAGGGGGCCGGGATGAGCAGTTCTTC. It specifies CATSDRTGGRDEQFF.

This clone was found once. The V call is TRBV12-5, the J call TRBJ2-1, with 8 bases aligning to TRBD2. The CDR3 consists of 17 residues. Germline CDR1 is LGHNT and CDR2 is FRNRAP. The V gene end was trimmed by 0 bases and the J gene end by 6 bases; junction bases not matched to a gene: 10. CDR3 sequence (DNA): TGTGCTAGTGGTTTGGTACTTACCGGGACTAGGTTCAATGAGCAGTTCTTC. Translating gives CASGLVLTGTRFNEQFF. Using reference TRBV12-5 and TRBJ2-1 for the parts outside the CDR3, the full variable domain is DARVTQTPRHKVTEMGQEVTMRCQPILGHNTVFWYRQTMMQGLELLAYFRNRAPLDDSGMPKDRFSAEMPDATLATLKIQPSEPRDSAVYFCASGLVLTGTRFNEQFFGPGTRLTVL.

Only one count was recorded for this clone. DNA of the CDR3: TGTGCCAGCAGCTCTTTCACCCTAGCCAATGAGCAGTTCTTC. This sequence encodes CASSSFTLANEQFF. This sequence joins TRBV7-8 and TRBJ2-1, with TRBD2 as a possible D gene (5 bases). The CDR3 extends over 14 amino acids. Germline assignment: CDR1 SGHVS and CDR2 FQNEAQ. V lost 4 bases and J lost 6, with 13 bases in between.

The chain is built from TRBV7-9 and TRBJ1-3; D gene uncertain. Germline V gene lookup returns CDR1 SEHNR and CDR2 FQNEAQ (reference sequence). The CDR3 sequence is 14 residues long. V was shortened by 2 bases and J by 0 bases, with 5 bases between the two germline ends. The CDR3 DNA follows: TGTGCCAGCAGCTTAACGAGCTCTGGAAACACCATATATTTT. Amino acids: CASSLTSSGNTIYF.

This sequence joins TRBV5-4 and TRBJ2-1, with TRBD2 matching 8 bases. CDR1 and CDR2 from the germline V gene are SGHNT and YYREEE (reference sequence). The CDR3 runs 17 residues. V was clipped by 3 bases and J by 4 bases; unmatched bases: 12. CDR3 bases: TGTGCCAGCAGCTCCCTCGCTGGGACTAGGACTTACAATGAGCAGTTCTTC. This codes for CASSSLAGTRTYNEQFF.

CDR3 bases: TGTGCCAGTAGCCCAGGGACTCGGGGGATCTATGGCTACACCTTC. It yields the protein CASSPGTRGIYGYTF. The chain carries TRBV19 and TRBJ1-2; D is perhaps TRBD1 (5 bases). Per the germline V gene, CDR1 is LNHDA and CDR2 is SQIVND (reference sequence). The CDR3 loop spans 15 amino acids. Trimming stripped 6 bases from V and 4 bases from J, with 18 bases between.

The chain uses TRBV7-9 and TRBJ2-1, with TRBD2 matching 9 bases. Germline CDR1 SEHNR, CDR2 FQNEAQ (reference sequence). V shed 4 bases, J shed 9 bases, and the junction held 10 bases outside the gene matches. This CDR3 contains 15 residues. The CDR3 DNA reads TGTGCCAGCAGCTCGGGGGGTGGACTAGCGACTGAGCAGTTCTTC. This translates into CASSSGGGLATEQFF.

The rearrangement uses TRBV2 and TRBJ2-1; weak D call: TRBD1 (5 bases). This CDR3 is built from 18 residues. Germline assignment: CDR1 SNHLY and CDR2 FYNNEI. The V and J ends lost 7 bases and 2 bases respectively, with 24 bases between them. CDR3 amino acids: CASTGGTQMGPAYNEQFF. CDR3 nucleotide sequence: TGTGCCAGCACGGGCGGAACCCAAATGGGGCCGGCCTACAATGAGCAGTTCTTC.

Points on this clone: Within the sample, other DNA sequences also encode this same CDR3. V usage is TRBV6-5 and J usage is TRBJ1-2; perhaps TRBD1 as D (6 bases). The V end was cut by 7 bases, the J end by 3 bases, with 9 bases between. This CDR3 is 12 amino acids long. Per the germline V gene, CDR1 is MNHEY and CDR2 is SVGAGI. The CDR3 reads CASKDSHYGYTF. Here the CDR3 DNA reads TGTGCCAGCAAGGACAGCCACTATGGCTACACCTTC.

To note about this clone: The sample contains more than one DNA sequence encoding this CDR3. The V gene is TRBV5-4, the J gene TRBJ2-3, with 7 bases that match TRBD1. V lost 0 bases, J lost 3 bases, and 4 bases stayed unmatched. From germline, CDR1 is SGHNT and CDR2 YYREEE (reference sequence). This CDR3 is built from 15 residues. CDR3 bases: TGTGCCAGCAGCTTGGACAGGGGAGTGACAGATACGCAGTATTTT. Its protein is CASSLDRGVTDTQYF.

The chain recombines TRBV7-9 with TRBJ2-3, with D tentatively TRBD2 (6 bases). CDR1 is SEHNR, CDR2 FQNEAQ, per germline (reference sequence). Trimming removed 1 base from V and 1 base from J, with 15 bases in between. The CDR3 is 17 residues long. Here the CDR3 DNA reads TGTGCCAGCAGCTTAGGGCTCCTGGGGGGAGGCACAGATACGCAGTATTTT. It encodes CASSLGLLGGGTDTQYF.

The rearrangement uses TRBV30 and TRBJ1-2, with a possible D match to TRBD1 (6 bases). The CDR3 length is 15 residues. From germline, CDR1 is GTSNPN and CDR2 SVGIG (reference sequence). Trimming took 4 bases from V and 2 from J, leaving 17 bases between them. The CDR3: CAWIRRGAGNYGYTF. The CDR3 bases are TGTGCCTGGATTCGGCGGGGGGCGGGGAACTATGGCTACACCTTC.

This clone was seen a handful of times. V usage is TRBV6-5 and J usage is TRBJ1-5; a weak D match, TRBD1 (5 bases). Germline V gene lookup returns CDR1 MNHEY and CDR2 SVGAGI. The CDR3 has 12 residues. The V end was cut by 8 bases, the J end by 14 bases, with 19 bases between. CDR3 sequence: CASGGTFTREHF. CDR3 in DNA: TGTGCCAGCGGGGGGACCTTCACTAGGGAGCATTTT.

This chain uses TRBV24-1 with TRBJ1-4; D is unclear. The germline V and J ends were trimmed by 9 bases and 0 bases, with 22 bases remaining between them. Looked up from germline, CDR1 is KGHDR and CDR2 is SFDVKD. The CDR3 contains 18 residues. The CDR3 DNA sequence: TGTGCCACCCCATCAGCGGGAGAGGGTGAGTCAACTAATGAAAAACTGTTTTTT. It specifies CATPSAGEGESTNEKLFF.

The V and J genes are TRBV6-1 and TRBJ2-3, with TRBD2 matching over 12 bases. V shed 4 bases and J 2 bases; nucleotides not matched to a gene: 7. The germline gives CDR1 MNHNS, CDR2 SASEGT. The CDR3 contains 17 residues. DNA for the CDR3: TGTGCCAGCAGTGCCACTAGCGGGGGGCCCATCACAGATACGCAGTATTTT. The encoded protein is CASSATSGGPITDTQYF.

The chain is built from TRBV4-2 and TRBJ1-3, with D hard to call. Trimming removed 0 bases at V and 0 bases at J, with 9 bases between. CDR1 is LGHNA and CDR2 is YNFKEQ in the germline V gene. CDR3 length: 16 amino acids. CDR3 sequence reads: CASSQDVSSSGNTIYF. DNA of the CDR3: TGTGCCAGCAGCCAAGATGTTTCTTCCTCTGGAAACACCATATATTTT.

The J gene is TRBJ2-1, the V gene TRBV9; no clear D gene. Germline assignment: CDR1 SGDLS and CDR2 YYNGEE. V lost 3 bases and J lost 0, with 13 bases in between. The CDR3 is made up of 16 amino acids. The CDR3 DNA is TGTGCCAGCAGCGCCTTGGTCCTAAGCTCCTACAATGAGCAGTTCTTC. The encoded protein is CASSALVLSSYNEQFF.

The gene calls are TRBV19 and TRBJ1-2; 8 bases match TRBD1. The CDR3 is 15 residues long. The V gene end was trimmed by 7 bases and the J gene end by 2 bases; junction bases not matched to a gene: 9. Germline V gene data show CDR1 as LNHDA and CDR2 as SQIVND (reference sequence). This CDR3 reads CASTSTGTGNYGYTF. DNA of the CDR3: TGTGCCAGTACCTCCACGGGGACAGGCAACTATGGCTACACCTTC.

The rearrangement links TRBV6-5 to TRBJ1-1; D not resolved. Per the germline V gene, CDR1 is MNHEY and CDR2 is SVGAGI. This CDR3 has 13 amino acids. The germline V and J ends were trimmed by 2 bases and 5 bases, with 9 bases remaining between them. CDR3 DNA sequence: TGTGCCAGCAGTTACATAGGAGTTACTGAAGCTTTCTTT. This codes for CASSYIGVTEAFF.

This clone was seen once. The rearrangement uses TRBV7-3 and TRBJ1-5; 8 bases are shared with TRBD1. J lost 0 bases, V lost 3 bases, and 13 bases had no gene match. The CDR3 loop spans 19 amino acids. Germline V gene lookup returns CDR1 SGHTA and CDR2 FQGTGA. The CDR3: CASSFRQGIGEYSNQPQHF. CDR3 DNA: TGTGCCAGCAGCTTTAGACAGGGGATAGGAGAGTATAGCAATCAGCCCCAGCATTTT.

DNA of the CDR3: TGTGCTAGTGGCAGCGGGTTGGGTGAGCAGTTCTTC. This sequence encodes CASGSGLGEQFF. V and J are TRBV12-5 and TRBJ2-1, with a tentative D call TRBD2 (6 bases). Germline loops: CDR1 LGHNT, CDR2 FRNRAP. CDR3 size: 12 residues. With 6 bases removed from V and 9 bases from J, the gap between germline ends came to 12 bases.

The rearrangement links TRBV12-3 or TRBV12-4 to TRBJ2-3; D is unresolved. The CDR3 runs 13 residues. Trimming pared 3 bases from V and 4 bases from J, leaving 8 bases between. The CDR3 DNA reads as TGTGCCAGCAGTTTCTCCCCCCCAGATACGCAGTATTTT. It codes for CASSFSPPDTQYF.